This T cell receptor beta chain was identified during a study of shared clonotypes between healthy human individuals. The table came from immunoSEQ multiplex PCR; TCRdb's copy has only in-frame clones and leaves some out. The sample records approximately 500,000 clones, over 75% being singletons. The CDR3 contains 13 residues. V was trimmed by 2 bases and J by 0 bases, leaving 5 bases between them. Germline V CDR1 and CDR2: GTSNPN, SVGIG (reference sequence). This clone has a single count. The sample taken for sequencing was PBMCs. The TCR comes from a woman aged 40 to 50 in good health. Some clones in this sample may be carry-over from other donors' samples. The chain employs TRBV30 and TRBJ1-3; no clear D. The CDR3 loop is CAWSWSSGNTIYF. The CDR3 DNA reads as TGTGCCTGGAGTTGGAGCTCTGGAAACACCATATATTTT.